These 20 T cell receptor beta chains came from one sample sequenced in a study of T-cell memory formation after mild COVID-19. MiXCR, run by TCRdb on the 5' RACE reads, gives a single entry per CDR3 protein. Here the sample spans hundreds of thousands of distinct CDR3 sequences, 15% to 20% being singletons. Sequencing used PBMCs or a T cell subset sorted from them (not recorded which). Every receptor here comes from a man aged 18 to 29 who had mild COVID-19 (a few samples of this study predate the infection). Cell type and time point are not known.

This clonotype has more than one count but fewer than ten. This chain joins TRBV4-2 and TRBJ1-6; tentative D call: TRBD1 (6 bases). This CDR3 has 14 amino acids. The V end lost 8 bases, the J end lost 5 bases, and 13 bases lay between the germline ends. Germline loops: CDR1 LGHNA, CDR2 YNFKEQ. The CDR3 DNA sequence: TGTGCCAGCGCATCAGGGGACGATAATTCACCCCTCCACTTT. Translated, it gives CASASGDDNSPLHF.

This chain links TRBV5-1 with TRBJ2-1; tentatively, D is TRBD1 (7 bases). Trimming cost V 3 bases and J 1 base, with 11 bases left between them. The CDR3 is made up of 15 amino acids. CDR1 and CDR2 (germline): SGHRS, YFSETQ. The CDR3 region has the DNA TGCGCCAGCAGCTCCAGGGGGGCGTCCTACAATGAGCAGTTCTTC. Its protein is CASSSRGASYNEQFF.

The genes are TRBV7-9 and TRBJ2-5; 8 bases align to TRBD2. V lost 11 bases, J lost 4 bases, and 9 bases stayed unmatched. The CDR3 contains 13 residues. The germline V gene has CDR1 SEHNR and CDR2 FQNEAQ (reference sequence). The CDR3 spells CAARRLAGETQYF. The CDR3 coding sequence is TGTGCCGCGAGACGGCTAGCGGGAGAGACCCAGTACTTC.

This clonotype appeared many times. This chain connects TRBV7-2 to TRBJ2-1; no clear D. The V end lost 6 bases, the J end lost 3 bases, and 6 bases lay between the germline ends. Germline lookup yields CDR1 SGHTA and CDR2 FQGNSA. The CDR3 spans 12 residues. The CDR3, as DNA: TGTGCCAGCAGTCGAGTCTACAATGAGCAGTTCTTC. It codes for CASSRVYNEQFF.

In this sample, this clonotype turned up a few times. DNA for the CDR3: TGTGCCACCAGCAGGACTAGCGGTGGAAATGAGCAGTTCTTC. Translation: CATSRTSGGNEQFF. The gene calls are TRBV15 and TRBJ2-1, with TRBD2 identical over 9 bases. The CDR3 sequence is 14 residues long. V shed 3 bases and J 7 bases; nucleotides not matched to a gene: 4. Germline V gives CDR1 LNHNV, CDR2 YYDKDF (reference sequence).

This clonotype occurred a few times. This chain uses TRBV24-1 with TRBJ2-1, with 9 bases lining up with TRBD1. Unmatched junction bases numbered 7, after V lost 3 bases and J lost 5 bases. CDR1 is KGHDR and CDR2 is SFDVKD in the germline V gene. The CDR3 has 16 residues. Here the CDR3 reads CATSDLGQGFNNEQFF. In DNA, the CDR3 is TGTGCCACCAGTGATCTGGGACAGGGATTCAACAATGAGCAGTTCTTC.

The chain is built from TRBV28 and TRBJ2-1, with TRBD2 identical over 8 bases. CDR3 length: 14 amino acids. Unmatched junction bases numbered 6, after V lost 6 bases and J lost 5 bases. The V gene's germline CDR1 is MDHEN and CDR2 SYDVKM. Here the CDR3 DNA reads TGTGCCAGCAGACCCGGACTAGCAGACAATGAGCAGTTCTTC. As protein: CASRPGLADNEQFF.

This clonotype was counted between two and nine times. V gene TRBV5-1 combines with J gene TRBJ2-1, with D possibly TRBD1 on 6 matching bases. The CDR3 sequence is 18 residues long. Germline V CDR1 and CDR2: SGHRS, YFSETQ. Trimming took 4 bases from V and 0 from J, leaving 20 bases between them. This CDR3 is CASSRPLDRISSYNEQFF. CDR3 sequence (DNA): TGCGCCAGCAGCCGACCATTGGACAGAATTAGCTCCTACAATGAGCAGTTCTTC. Complete variable domain (other parts from reference TRBV5-1 and TRBJ2-1): KAGVTQTPRYLIKTRGQQVTLSCSPISGHRSVSWYQQTPGQGLQFLFEYFSETQRNKGNFPGRFSGRQFSNSRSEMNVSTLELGDSALYLCASSRPLDRISSYNEQFFGPGTRLTVL.

This clonotype was seen a handful of times. V usage is TRBV27 and J usage is TRBJ2-3; D is undetermined. Germline CDR1 MNHEY, CDR2 SMNVEV (reference sequence). The V end lost 3 bases, the J end lost 9 bases, and 10 bases lay between the germline ends. This CDR3 has 12 residues. The CDR3 region is CASSLTVETQYF. CDR3 coding DNA: TGTGCCAGCAGTTTGACTGTGGAGACGCAGTATTTT.

The chain joins TRBV3-1 to TRBJ2-7; D may be TRBD2 (6 bases). The germline V gene encodes CDR1 LGHDT and CDR2 YNNKEL (reference sequence). The length of the CDR3 is 14 residues. V lost 1 base to trimming and J lost 6 bases, with 13 bases between them. CDR3 amino acids: CASSQAGGQGEQYF. CDR3 DNA: TGTGCCAGCAGCCAAGCCGGGGGTCAGGGCGAGCAGTACTTC.

This clonotype was observed a few times. The CDR3: CASSLGGLREQYV. In DNA, the CDR3 is TGTGCCAGCAGCTTAGGGGGCCTCCGCGAGCAGTACGTC. The genes are TRBV7-9 and TRBJ2-7, with D perhaps TRBD1 (5 bases). The CDR3 extends over 13 amino acids. Trimming cost V 1 base and J 6 bases, with 10 bases left between them. Germline V lookup: CDR1 SEHNR, CDR2 FQNEAQ (reference sequence).

The V and J genes are TRBV20-1 and TRBJ2-7; maybe TRBD2 (6 bases). Germline CDR1 and CDR2: DFQATT and SNEGSKA (reference sequence). Between the trimmed V and J ends, which lost 6 bases and 5 bases, there was a span of 23 bases. This CDR3 is 15 amino acids long. This chain's CDR3 is CSAPDRAGPGDEQYF. CDR3 DNA sequence: TGCAGTGCACCAGACCGGGCAGGGCCGGGGGACGAGCAGTACTTC.

In this sample, this clonotype turned up a few times. This sequence joins TRBV5-1 and TRBJ1-1; no firm D call. In germline, CDR1 is SGHRS, CDR2 YFSETQ. Trimming removed 7 bases from V and 3 bases from J, with 10 bases in between. This CDR3 has 12 residues. Written as DNA, the CDR3 is TGCGCCAGCCGGGCAGACTACACTGAAGCTTTCTTT. Its protein product is CASRADYTEAFF.

This clonotype was detected a few times. The rearrangement uses TRBV20-1 and TRBJ1-6; no definite D call. Trimming removed 0 bases from V and 0 bases from J, with 15 bases in between. This CDR3 region has 18 residues. The V gene's germline CDR1 is DFQATT and CDR2 SNEGSKA (reference sequence). The CDR3 bases are TGCAGTGCTAGAGAACACGGGCGGGCTAGCTCCTATAATTCACCCCTCCACTTT. It translates to CSAREHGRASSYNSPLHF.

This clonotype was seen many times. The chain has TRBV18 and TRBJ1-4; no definite D call. Per the germline V gene, CDR1 is KGHSH and CDR2 is LQKENI. Trimming pared 2 bases from V and 0 bases from J, leaving 4 bases between. The CDR3 has 14 residues. For the CDR3, the DNA is TGTGCCAGCTCACCAGTTGCAACTAATGAAAAACTGTTTTTT. This sequence encodes CASSPVATNEKLFF.

The table lists this clonotype with a few counts. V usage is TRBV7-2 and J usage is TRBJ1-2; no definite D call. The CDR3 is 13 residues long. Germline V CDR1 and CDR2: SGHTA, FQGNSA. V gave up 3 bases and J gave up 4 bases, with 9 bases separating them. The CDR3 region is CASSFAGTYGYTF. The CDR3 DNA sequence: TGTGCCAGCAGCTTCGCAGGAACCTATGGCTACACCTTC.

The J gene is TRBJ2-1, the V gene TRBV6-6; 7 bases line up with TRBD2. CDR1 is MNHNY, CDR2 SVGAGI, per germline (reference sequence). V was clipped by 5 bases and J by 6 bases; unmatched bases: 13. CDR3 length equals 16 residues. CDR3 DNA sequence: TGTGCCAGCAGTCCAGAGGGGCGCGGGGGTGTCAATGAGCAGTTCTTC. Translation gives CASSPEGRGGVNEQFF.

This clonotype has just a few counts. The CDR3 sequence: CASTGGNEQFF. The CDR3 nucleotides are TGTGCCAGTACAGGGGGCAATGAGCAGTTCTTC. The chain employs TRBV6-5 and TRBJ2-1, with TRBD1 matching 8 bases. In germline, CDR1 is MNHEY, CDR2 SVGAGI. The CDR3 totals 11 residues. V shed 9 bases, J shed 6 bases, and the junction held 1 base outside the gene matches.

The V and J genes are TRBV6-6 and TRBJ1-1; D gene unclear. Germline V gene data show CDR1 as MNHNY and CDR2 as SVGAGI (reference sequence). Trimming took 2 bases from V and 2 from J, leaving 9 bases between them. CDR3 size: 14 residues. The CDR3 DNA is TGTGCCAGCAGTTACCTGGCATCTAACACTGAAGCTTTCTTT. Protein sequence: CASSYLASNTEAFF.

The sample holds a few counts of this clonotype. This chain connects TRBV6-5 to TRBJ2-7; D might be TRBD1 or TRBD2, each matching 5 bases. This CDR3 is built from 13 residues. Germline V gene sequence: CDR1 MNHEY, CDR2 SVGAGI. V lost 6 bases, J lost 3 bases, and 12 bases lay in between. Here the CDR3 DNA reads TGTGCCAGCAGGGACACCGGAGGCTACGAGCAGTACTTC. Translating gives CASRDTGGYEQYF.